This TCR beta chain comes out of a study of radiation and T cells in renal cell carcinoma. This clone is a singleton in its sample. Its specificity is not known. Trimming cost V 0 bases and J 7 bases; bases outside gene matches: 5. This CDR3 has 15 amino acids. CDR1 and CDR2 (germline): SGHDN, FVKESK. The method was immunoSEQ multiplex PCR; TCRdb's version includes in-frame clones alone and lacks a portion of them. The repertoire holds 40,000 to 50,000 clones, roughly 84% seen once, with about 31% in the top ten. Notes on the study in general: From baseline, blood top tumor clonotypes peaked at 2 weeks post-radiation. Without pretreatment biopsies, baseline tumor clonotype presence was undetermined.

Time point defined: baseline pretreatment blood. Treatment: 15 Gy SBRT to primary tumor, nephrectomy 4 weeks later. The chain employs TRBV14 and TRBJ2-1; 8 bases fit TRBD1. This TCR came from a woman between 65 and 79 years old with renal cell carcinoma. This specimen consisted of blood, obtained from a patient whose treatment included radiotherapy and nephrectomy. Written as DNA, the CDR3 is TGTGCCAGCAGCCAAGACAGGGGGCTGGTGAATGAGCAGTTCTTC. Translating gives CASSQDRGLVNEQFF.